The present entry profiles one T cell receptor beta chain with its context. This clonotype was observed a handful of times. Its antigen is currently not known. Base-call qualities are not available, and no considerably larger clone is one nucleotide away. These data come from a study of regulatory T cells in long-lasting Graves disease (dated by TCRdb to about 2021). Regarding the research as a whole: Patients with newly diagnosed Graves' disease had been on antithyroid drugs for under 3 months. The study was conducted in China and was registered as a clinical trial. TCR sequencing covered roughly 13 persistent and 20 newly diagnosed Graves' disease patients, 33 samples in total. This study used TCR sequencing and RNA sequencing of peripheral blood to compare persistent Graves' disease patients against newly diagnosed Graves' disease patients. The paper's findings and limits, for the study overall: The study examined only peripheral blood because the primary lesion, thyroid tissue, could not be accessed. The small sample size was acknowledged by the authors as a limitation that may reduce accuracy. Lower TCR Shannon entropy and fewer highly expanded clones were observed in persistent Graves' disease patients than in newly diagnosed patients, which suggested clonal expansion. Sequencing and analysis were limited to the TCR beta chain. Persistent patients shared more public clonotypes among themselves (2,741) than newly diagnosed patients did (more than 850). Persistent disease showed preferential use of TRBV28, TRBJ1-2 and TRBJ2-5, whereas newly diagnosed disease favored TRBV20-1 and TRBJ2-1.

The library was produced with multiplex PCR. These reads were obtained on an Illumina HiSeq 4000. CDR3 regions were amplified by Arm-PCR with iRepertoire HTBI primers to construct TCR beta libraries. PCR products were gel purified before sequencing. The authors' pipeline ran thus. Gene usage analysis of CDR3 amino acid clonotypes used the approximately 62 TRBV and about 14 TRBJ segments found across samples. Filtered high-quality paired reads were merged into contigs using COPE and FqMerger. BLAST was used to align contigs to IMGT TRBV, TRBD and TRBJ reference genes, and CDR3 was defined according to IMGT. Clonotypes above 0.1% frequency were classified as highly expanded clones. Repertoire diversity was measured by Shannon entropy, and V-J evenness by the Gini coefficient. A clonotype found in more than one individual was treated as public. In-frame beta chains were kept once TCRdb had trimmed the public reads at Q25 with fastp and called clones with MiXCR. Rows matching on CDR3 protein sequence are summarized as one entry with the most common DNA and genes. These V and J calls are TCRdb output, not the study's own analysis. This sample holds 620,000 or so distinct CDR3 sequences; approximately 15% were observed only once. The top ten constitute around 19% of the sample.

V was cut back by 2 bases and J by 7 bases, leaving a gap of 9 bases between them. From the cysteine up to the phenylalanine, the CDR3 has a length of 12 residues. The kept DNA is CDR3 alone, 36 bases in frame from the first base. CDR1 SQVTM and CDR2 ANQGSEA were looked up in the germline V gene. The sample's time point label, in plain terms: newly diagnosed GD, antithyroid drugs for less than 3 months. For both TCR sequencing and RNA sequencing, RNA was extracted from PBMCs using TRIzol. The diagnosis of Graves' disease followed American Thyroid Association guidelines. The patients came from an endocrinology department in Xi'an, China. Each patient gave about 9.1 milliliters of peripheral blood, collected in an EDTA anticoagulant tube. PBMCs were isolated by Ficoll Paque Plus density gradient separation without further T cell sorting. An Agilent 2100 Bioanalyzer and agarose gel were used to check RNA quality, and a NanoDrop 2000 was used to measure RNA concentration.

These sequences were also reported in another study, on T cells in Graves' hyperthyroidism and ophthalmopathy. Looking at the second paper: Stable Graves' hyperthyroidism was defined as no progression to ophthalmopathy during 18 months of follow-up. Hyperthyroidism patients were newly diagnosed, with disease duration under 2 months, and aged 18 to 65 years. Exclusion was applied to patients with uncontrolled infections, other autoimmune diseases, pregnancy or lactation. Diagnoses were established on the basis of clinical symptoms, serum thyroxine and TRAb, thyroid ultrasound, and orbital computed tomography. A first-round RT-PCR of the TCR CDR3 used the HTBI primer set with the Qiagen OneStep RT-PCR kit. Most expanded thyroid clonotypes (frequency above 0.001) were also found in blood, which suggests that blood repertoires may mirror thyroid immune responses. In cross-validation, a model built on a 13 V-J signature told ophthalmopathy apart from stable hyperthyroidism with about 90% sensitivity and roughly 82% specificity, and in testing the same model reached 80%/75%. During validation, the model predicted progression to ophthalmopathy a median of roughly six months ahead of onset, with more than 55% sensitivity and 72% to 85% specificity. A discovery cohort of fewer than 110 patients, 43 with Graves' ophthalmopathy and 55 to 60 with stable Graves' hyperthyroidism, was used to find distinguishing TCR V-J signatures. An independent validation cohort of fewer than 20 hyperthyroidism patients and 15 or so patients who later progressed to ophthalmopathy tested prospective prediction of ophthalmopathy. For training and testing, the 100 or so patients in the discovery cohort were randomly divided in a 7:3 ratio. In addition, the study compared T-cell repertoires in thyroid tissue and in blood from over 5 Graves' hyperthyroidism patients. After sampling, hyperthyroidism patients received methimazole starting at 30 mg daily, and ophthalmopathy patients received high-dose intravenous methylprednisolone. The libraries were constructed in a second round of multiplex PCR and then size-selected and purified. Paired-end sequencing of the libraries was performed with 100 bp reads on an Illumina HiSeq2000. SOAPnuke was used to process the raw data, throwing out any read that contained adapters or uncalled bases, had a mean Phred below 15, or lacked an exact constant-primer or identifier match. COPE v1.2.5 was used to merge the high-quality paired reads, and each unique nucleotide sequence was defined as a clonotype. Clonotypes were aligned to IMGT TRBV, TRBD and TRBJ reference segments using MiTCR v1.1. The analysis was restricted to V-J combinations with a frequency above 0.0001, which together covered 99% to 99.2% of the repertoires. The TCS score was defined as F50 (clonal expansion) divided by E x V (chaos), with BLOSUM62-based TCRdist calculated between CDR3 peptides within each V-J. Welch's t-statistics and random forest reduced fewer than 600 V-J features to 13, which were used in a naive Bayes classifier (R e1071). No statistical method was used to fix the sample size in advance, and group allocation was not hidden from the investigators. TCR Vbeta CDR3 sequencing of some 140 peripheral blood samples (over 40 ophthalmopathy, roughly 74 hyperthyroidism and approximately 17 progressor patients) is reported in the paper.

Here the sequenced sample was peripheral blood mononuclear cells (PBMCs), taken at new diagnosis, from a patient treated with antithyroid drugs. The receptor was derived from a woman in her thirties with Graves disease. Donor details come from another sample of the same person, matched by shared clones. Recombination connected TRBV29-1 to TRBJ2-1, with an unclear D gene assignment. The DNA is as follows: TGCAGCGTTGAAATTCGTCCAAATGAGCAGTTCTTC. Translated, it gives CSVEIRPNEQFF.